This T cell receptor (beta chain) comes out of a study of blood T cell repertoires in COVID-19 (dated by TCRdb to about 2020). Regarding the research as a whole: Samples covering the acute and convalescent phases of COVID-19 were provided by collaborators in the United States, Italy and Spain. The prospective study material was composed of cDNA or gDNA derived from T cells, B-cell-depleted T cells, or PBMCs. The dataset comprised deeply sampled blood TCRbeta repertoires from subjects exposed to, actively infected with, or recovered from COVID-19. The repertoires were made available in a free public database intended to serve as a resource for research on the immune response to SARS-CoV-2. Samples came from the ongoing ImmuneRACE study (first 160 participants) plus 1,254 subjects from 6 global collaborators. The sample metadata nearly always contained a de-identified subject ID, COVID-19 status, age in years and sex. Where available, HLA class I and class II types were obtained from metadata supplied by the sample provider rather than from assay-based typing. Results the study describes overall, beyond this receptor: How much clinical and demographic metadata was included differed by source and by participant, and the metadata was provided uncurated.

With regard to this clone: Its antigen is currently not known. No qualities accompany the bases; no much larger clone lies one base away.

Relative to germline, V is 5 bases shorter and J is 6 bases shorter, with 10 bases between their ends. There are 12 amino acids in the CDR3, from cysteine to phenylalanine inclusive. Of the read, only the CDR3 DNA is kept; its 36 bases are in frame from base 1. TCRbeta CDR3 regions were amplified from genomic DNA using the immunoSEQ Assay, a bias-controlled multiplex PCR. In the source study's methods: The number of nucleated cells in each sample was estimated from the amplification of reference gene primers within the assay. To quantify the absolute abundance of each unique TCRbeta CDR3 rearrangement, sequence reads were collapsed and filtered. For each sample, productive Simpson clonality was calculated as the square root of Simpson's diversity index over productive rearrangements. TCRdb re-hosts the immuneACCESS table, in-frame sequences only. Its copies lack some clones; in the studies checked, an unresolved V gene accounts for under half of them, and the cause for the rest is not known. The D gene and trimming were derived from the DNA, and the V and J assignments and clone size from that table. This sample lists over 70,000 clones; 90% were detected once. The ten largest make up roughly 7% of the sample.

One collaborating source in Seattle enrolled patients during active infection and followed them longitudinally through the course of disease. Whole blood was collected in K2EDTA tubes by collaborating institutions according to the institutions' own protocols. For TCRbeta analysis, collaborator samples were shipped as frozen whole blood, as isolated PBMCs, or as DNA extracted from either sample type. Sequencing input: peripheral blood. This chain is built from TRBV12-3 or TRBV12-4 and TRBJ1-2, and possibly TRBD1, on 5 matching bases. The TCR was taken from a man between 18 and 29 years old with COVID-19, enrolled during active disease. The CDR3 corresponds to CASSGDSHGYTF. The nucleotides read TGTGCCAGCAGTGGAGACAGCCATGGCTACACCTTC.